The present T cell receptor (beta chain) was sequenced within a study of T cells in narcolepsy. Study as a whole: Enrolled donors included narcolepsy type 1 or type 2 patients and healthy controls. Overall study results and limits: Some memory CD4+ repertoires had no autoreactive clone sequences. Healthy controls reportedly lacked the autoreactive clonotypes serially found in patients' blood. Comparing one patient's CSF and blood CD4+ clonotypes highlighted HCRT- and TRIB2-specific autoreactive clonotypes.

Note on this clone: The target antigen is unknown.

The table came from immunoSEQ multiplex PCR; TCRdb's copy has only in-frame clones and leaves some out. The top ten hold roughly 12% of the sample, which has tens of thousands of clones, just over 60% seen once. Sample: memory (CD45RA-) CD4+ T cells from blood. This receptor was obtained from a human donor in good health.

CDR3 amino acids: CASRGRPDTGELFF. CDR3 in DNA: TGTGCCAGCAGGGGCAGGCCGGACACCGGGGAGCTGTTTTTT. The chain couples TRBV9 to TRBJ2-2, with D hard to call. The CDR3 spans 14 residues. Germline CDR1 reads SGDLS; CDR2 reads YYNGEE. V lost 5 bases and J 3 bases, leaving 11 bases between the germline ends.